The clone carrying this T cell receptor (beta chain) was seen many times. Its antigen is unidentified. This specimen comes from a study of neurological immune-mediated disorders. General study findings and limits: HTLV-1-associated myelopathy had the most TCR clonal expansion, while multiple sclerosis had the least, a level that fell below healthy controls.

By 5'RACE with 10-nucleotide random UMIs, the cDNA was made. One entry per CDR3 protein results from TCRdb running MiXCR on the 5' RACE reads. The data contain roughly 60,000 distinct CDR3 sequences, 3.5% to 4.5% of them singletons. Sequenced input: PBMCs. The source of this sequence is a woman between 45 and 65 years old with multiple sclerosis.

CDR3 residues: CSVEGTGANEQFF. Here the CDR3 DNA reads TGCAGCGTTGAAGGGACAGGGGCGAATGAGCAGTTCTTC. The chain couples TRBV29-1 to TRBJ2-1, with TRBD1 matching over 9 bases. This CDR3 has 13 residues. Unmatched junction bases numbered 2, after V lost 1 base and J lost 7 bases. CDR1 is SQVTM, CDR2 ANQGSEA, per germline.